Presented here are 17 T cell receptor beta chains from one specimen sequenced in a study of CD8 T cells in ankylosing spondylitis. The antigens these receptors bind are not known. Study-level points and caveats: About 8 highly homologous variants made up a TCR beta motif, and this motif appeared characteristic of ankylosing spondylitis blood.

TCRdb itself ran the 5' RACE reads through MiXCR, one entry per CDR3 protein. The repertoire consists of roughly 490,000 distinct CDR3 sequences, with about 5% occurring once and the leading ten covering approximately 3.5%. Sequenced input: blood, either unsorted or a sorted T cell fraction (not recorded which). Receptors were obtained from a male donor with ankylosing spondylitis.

The CDR3 is CASSLFSVGKAYGYTF. The CDR3 coding sequence is TGTGCCAGCAGCTTATTCTCAGTGGGCAAGGCCTATGGCTACACCTTC. The gene calls are TRBV7-2 and TRBJ1-2; no clear D. The CDR3 totals 16 residues. Germline V gene sequence: CDR1 SGHTA, CDR2 FQGNSA. V was cut by 2 bases and J by 4 bases, with 17 bases left in between.

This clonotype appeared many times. The CDR3 DNA follows: TGCAGTGCCCTATTGGGGCCAGGGAATGAAAAACTGTTTTTT. This codes for CSALLGPGNEKLFF. This sequence joins TRBV20-1 and TRBJ1-4; tentatively, D is TRBD1 (5 bases). V lost 6 bases and J lost 5, with 16 bases in between. Germline V gene sequence: CDR1 DFQATT, CDR2 SNEGSKA (reference sequence). This CDR3 comprises 14 residues.

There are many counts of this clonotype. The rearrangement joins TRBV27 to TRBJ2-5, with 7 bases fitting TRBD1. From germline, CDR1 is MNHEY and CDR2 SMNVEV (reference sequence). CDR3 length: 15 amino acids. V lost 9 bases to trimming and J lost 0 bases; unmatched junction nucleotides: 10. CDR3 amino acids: CASRTGTEYQETQYF. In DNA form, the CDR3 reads TGTGCCAGTCGGACCGGGACAGAGTACCAAGAGACCCAGTACTTC.

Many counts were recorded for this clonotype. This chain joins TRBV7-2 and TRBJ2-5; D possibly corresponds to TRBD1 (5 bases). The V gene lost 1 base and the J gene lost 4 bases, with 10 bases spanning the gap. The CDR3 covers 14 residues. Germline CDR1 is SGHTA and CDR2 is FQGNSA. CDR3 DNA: TGTGCCAGCAGCTTAGGGGGCAGGGCAGAGACCCAGTACTTC. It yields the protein CASSLGGRAETQYF.

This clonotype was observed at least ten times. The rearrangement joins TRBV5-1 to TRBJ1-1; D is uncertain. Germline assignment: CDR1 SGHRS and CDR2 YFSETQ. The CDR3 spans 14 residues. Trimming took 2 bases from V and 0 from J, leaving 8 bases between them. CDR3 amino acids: CASSFVGMNTEAFF. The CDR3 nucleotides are TGCGCCAGCAGCTTTGTGGGTATGAACACTGAAGCTTTCTTT. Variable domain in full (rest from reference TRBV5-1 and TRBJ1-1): KAGVTQTPRYLIKTRGQQVTLSCSPISGHRSVSWYQQTPGQGLQFLFEYFSETQRNKGNFPGRFSGRQFSNSRSEMNVSTLELGDSALYLCASSFVGMNTEAFFGQGTRLTVV.

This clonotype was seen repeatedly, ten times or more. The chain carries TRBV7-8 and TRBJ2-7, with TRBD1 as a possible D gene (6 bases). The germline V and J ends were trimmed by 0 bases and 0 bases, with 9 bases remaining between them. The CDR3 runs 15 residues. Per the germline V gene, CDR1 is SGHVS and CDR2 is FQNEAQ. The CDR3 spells CASSLAVGASYEQYF. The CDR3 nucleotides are TGTGCCAGCAGCTTAGCGGTGGGGGCCTCCTACGAGCAGTACTTC.

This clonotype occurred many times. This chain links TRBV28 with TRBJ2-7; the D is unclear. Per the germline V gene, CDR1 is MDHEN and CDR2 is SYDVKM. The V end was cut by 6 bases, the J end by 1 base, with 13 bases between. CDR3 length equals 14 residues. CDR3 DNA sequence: TGTGCCAGCAGCCCCCTGGGAAATTCCTACGAGCAGTACTTC. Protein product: CASSPLGNSYEQYF.

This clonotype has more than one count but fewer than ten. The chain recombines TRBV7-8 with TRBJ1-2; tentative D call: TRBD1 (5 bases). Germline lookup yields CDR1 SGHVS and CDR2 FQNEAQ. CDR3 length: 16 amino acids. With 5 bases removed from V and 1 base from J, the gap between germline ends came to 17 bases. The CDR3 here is CASSLWRGWDNYGYTF. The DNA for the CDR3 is TGTGCCAGCAGCCTATGGAGGGGTTGGGATAACTATGGCTACACCTTC.

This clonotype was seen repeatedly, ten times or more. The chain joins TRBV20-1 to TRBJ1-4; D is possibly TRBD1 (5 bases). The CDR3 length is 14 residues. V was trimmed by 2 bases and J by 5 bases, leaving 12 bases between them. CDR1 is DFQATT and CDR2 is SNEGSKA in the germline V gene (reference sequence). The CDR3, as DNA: TGCAGTGCTAGATGGGTACAGGAAAATGAAAAACTGTTTTTT. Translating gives CSARWVQENEKLFF.

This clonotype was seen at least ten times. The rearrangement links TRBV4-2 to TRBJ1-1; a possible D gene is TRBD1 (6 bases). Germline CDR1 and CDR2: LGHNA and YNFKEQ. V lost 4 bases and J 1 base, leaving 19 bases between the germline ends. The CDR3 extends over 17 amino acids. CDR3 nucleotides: TGTGCCAGCAGCCCTAATCACAAGGGGGGGCGGAACACTGAAGCTTTCTTT. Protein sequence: CASSPNHKGGRNTEAFF.

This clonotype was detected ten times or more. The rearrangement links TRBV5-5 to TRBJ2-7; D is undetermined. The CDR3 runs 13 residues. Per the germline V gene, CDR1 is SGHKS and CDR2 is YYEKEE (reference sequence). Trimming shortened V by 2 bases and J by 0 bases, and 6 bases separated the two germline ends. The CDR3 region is CASSFSRSYEQYF. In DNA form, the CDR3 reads TGTGCCAGCAGCTTCAGTCGCTCCTACGAGCAGTACTTC.

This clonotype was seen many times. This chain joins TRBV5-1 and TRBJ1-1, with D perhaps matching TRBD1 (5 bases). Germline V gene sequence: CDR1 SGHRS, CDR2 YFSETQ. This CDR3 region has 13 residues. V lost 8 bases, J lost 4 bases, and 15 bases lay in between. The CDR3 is CASRTPWGTEAFF. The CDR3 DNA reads TGCGCCAGTAGGACACCCTGGGGCACTGAAGCTTTCTTT.

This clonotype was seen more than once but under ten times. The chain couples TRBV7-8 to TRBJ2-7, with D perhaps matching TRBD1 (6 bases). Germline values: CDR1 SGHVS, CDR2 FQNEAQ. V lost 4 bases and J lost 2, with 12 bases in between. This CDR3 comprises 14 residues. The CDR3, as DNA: TGTGCCAGCAGCTCCGTTGACAGGACCTACGAGCAGTACTTC. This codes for CASSSVDRTYEQYF.

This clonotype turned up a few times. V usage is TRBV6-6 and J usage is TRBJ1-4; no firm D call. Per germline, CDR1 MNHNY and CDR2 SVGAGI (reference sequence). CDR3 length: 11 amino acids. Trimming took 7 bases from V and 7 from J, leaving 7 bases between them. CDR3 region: CASITGEKLFF. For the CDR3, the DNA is TGTGCCAGCATAACGGGTGAAAAACTGTTTTTT.

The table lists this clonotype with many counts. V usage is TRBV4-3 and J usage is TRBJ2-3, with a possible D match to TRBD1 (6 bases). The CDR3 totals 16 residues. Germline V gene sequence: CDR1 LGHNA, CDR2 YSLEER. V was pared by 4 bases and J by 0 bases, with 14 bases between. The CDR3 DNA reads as TGCGCCAGCAGCCCCGGGACACCAATTAGCACAGATACGCAGTATTTT. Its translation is CASSPGTPISTDTQYF.

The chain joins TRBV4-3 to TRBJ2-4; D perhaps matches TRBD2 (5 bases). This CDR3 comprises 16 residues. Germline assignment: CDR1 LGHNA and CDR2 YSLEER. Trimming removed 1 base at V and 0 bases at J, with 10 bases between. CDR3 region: CASSQGGSLAKNIQYF. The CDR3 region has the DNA TGCGCCAGCAGCCAAGGAGGGAGCCTAGCCAAAAACATTCAGTACTTC.

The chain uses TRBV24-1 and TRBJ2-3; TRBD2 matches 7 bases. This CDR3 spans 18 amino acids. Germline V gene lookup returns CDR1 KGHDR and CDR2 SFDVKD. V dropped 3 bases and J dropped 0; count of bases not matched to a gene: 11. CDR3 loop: CATSDHTGRRGSTDTQYF. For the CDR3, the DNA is TGTGCCACCAGTGATCACACCGGGAGGCGGGGTAGCACAGATACGCAGTATTTT.